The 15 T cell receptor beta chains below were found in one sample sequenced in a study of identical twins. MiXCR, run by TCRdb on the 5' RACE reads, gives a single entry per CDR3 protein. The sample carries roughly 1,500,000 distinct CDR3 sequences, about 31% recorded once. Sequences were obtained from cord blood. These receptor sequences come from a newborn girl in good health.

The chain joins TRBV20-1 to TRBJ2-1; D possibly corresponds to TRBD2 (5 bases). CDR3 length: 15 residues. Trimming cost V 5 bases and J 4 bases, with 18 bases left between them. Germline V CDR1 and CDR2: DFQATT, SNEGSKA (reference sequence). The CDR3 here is CSAPTILSSYNEQFF. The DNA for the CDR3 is TGCAGTGCTCCGACTATCCTATCTTCATACAATGAGCAGTTCTTC.

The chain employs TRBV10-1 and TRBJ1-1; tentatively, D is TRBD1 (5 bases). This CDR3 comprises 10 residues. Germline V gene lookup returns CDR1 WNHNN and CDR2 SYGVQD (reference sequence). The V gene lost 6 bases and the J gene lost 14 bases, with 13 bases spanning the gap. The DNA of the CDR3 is TGCGCCAGCAGGGGGGAGGGAGAGTTCTTT. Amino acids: CASRGEGEFF.

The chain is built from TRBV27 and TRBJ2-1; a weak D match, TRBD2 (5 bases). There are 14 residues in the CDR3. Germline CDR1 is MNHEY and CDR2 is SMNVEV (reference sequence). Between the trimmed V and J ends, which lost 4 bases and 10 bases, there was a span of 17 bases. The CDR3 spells CASSWSGSSYEQFF. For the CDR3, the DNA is TGTGCCAGCAGTTGGAGCGGTAGCTCCTACGAGCAGTTCTTC.

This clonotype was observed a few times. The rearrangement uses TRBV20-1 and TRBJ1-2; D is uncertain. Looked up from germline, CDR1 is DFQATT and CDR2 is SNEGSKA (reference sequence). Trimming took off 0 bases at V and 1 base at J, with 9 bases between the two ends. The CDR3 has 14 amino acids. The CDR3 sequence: CSARDIGVNYGYTF. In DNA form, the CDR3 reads TGCAGTGCTAGAGATATTGGGGTTAACTATGGCTACACCTTC.

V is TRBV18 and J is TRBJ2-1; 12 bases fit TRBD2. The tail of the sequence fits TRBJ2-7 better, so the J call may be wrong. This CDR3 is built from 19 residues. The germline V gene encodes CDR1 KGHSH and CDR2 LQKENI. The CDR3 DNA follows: TGTGCCAGCTCTCCAGGACTAGCGGGGCGAAAGAGGTGGTACAATGAGCAGTACTTC. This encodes CASSPGLAGRKRWYNEQYF.

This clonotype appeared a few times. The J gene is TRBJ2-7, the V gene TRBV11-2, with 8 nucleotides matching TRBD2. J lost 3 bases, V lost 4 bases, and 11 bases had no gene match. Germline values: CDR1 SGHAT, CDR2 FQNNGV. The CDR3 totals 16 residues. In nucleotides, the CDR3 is TGTGCCAGCAGCTCGATAACCGGGACTAGTGTCTACGAGCAGTACTTC. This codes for CASSSITGTSVYEQYF. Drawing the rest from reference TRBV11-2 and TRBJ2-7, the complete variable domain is EAGVAQSPRYKIIEKRQSVAFWCNPISGHATLYWYQQILGQGPKLLIQFQNNGVVDDSQLPKDRFSAERLKGVDSTLKIQPAKLEDSAVYLCASSSITGTSVYEQYFGPGTRLTVT.

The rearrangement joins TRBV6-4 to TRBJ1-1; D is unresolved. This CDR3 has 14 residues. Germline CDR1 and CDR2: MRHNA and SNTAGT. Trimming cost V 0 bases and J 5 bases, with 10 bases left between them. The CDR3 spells CASSDSLRRTEAFF. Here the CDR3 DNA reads TGTGCCAGCAGTGACTCCCTAAGAAGGACTGAAGCTTTCTTT.

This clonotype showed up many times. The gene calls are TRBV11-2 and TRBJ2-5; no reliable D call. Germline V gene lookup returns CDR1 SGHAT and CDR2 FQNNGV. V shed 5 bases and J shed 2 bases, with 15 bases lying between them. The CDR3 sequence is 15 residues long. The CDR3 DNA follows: TGTGCCAGCAGCCAATACCGGGCCATTCAAGAGACCCAGTACTTC. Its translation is CASSQYRAIQETQYF.

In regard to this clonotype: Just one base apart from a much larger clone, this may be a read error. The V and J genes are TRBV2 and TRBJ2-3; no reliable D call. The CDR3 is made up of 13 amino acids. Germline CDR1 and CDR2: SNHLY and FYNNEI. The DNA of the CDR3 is TGTGCCAGCGGTGAAGAGGGCACAGATACGCAGTATTTT. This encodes CASGEEGTDTQYF.

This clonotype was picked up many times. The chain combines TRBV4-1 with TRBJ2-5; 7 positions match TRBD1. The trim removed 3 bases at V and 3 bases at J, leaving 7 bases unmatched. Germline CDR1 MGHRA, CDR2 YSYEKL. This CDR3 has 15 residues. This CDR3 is CASSQRSGTEETQYF. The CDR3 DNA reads TGCGCCAGCAGCCAGAGATCCGGGACAGAAGAGACCCAGTACTTC.

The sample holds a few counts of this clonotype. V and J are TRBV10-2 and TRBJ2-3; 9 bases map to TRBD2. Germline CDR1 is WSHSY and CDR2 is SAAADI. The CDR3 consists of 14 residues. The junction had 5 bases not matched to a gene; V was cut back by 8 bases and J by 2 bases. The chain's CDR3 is CASVPGLATDTQYF. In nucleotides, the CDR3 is TGCGCCAGCGTACCGGGACTAGCCACAGATACGCAGTATTTT.

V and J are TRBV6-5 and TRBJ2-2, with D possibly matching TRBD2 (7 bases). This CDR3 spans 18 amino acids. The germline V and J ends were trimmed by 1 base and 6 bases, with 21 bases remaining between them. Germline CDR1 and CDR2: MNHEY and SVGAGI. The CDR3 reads CASSYLNPGGRIAGELFF. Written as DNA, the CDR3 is TGTGCCAGCAGTTACTTGAACCCCGGGGGGCGAATAGCCGGGGAGCTGTTTTTT.

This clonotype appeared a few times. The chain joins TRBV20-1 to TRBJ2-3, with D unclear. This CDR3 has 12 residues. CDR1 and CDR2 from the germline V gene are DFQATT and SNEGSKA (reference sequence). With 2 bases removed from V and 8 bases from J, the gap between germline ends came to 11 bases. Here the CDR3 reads CSARIGSGTQYF. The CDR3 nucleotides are TGCAGTGCTAGAATAGGGTCGGGTACGCAGTATTTT.

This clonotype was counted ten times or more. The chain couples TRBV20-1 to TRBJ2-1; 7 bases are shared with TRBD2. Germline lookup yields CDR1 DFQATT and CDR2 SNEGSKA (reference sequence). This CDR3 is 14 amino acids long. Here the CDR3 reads CSAERGSSYNEQFF. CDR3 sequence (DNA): TGCAGCGCTGAGCGGGGCAGCTCCTACAATGAGCAGTTCTTC.

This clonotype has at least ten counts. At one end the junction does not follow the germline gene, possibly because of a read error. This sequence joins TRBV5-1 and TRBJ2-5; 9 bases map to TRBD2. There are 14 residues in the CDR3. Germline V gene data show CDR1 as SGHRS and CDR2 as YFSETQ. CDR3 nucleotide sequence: TGTGCCAGCAGCTTAAGCGGGGGGCGGGAGACCCAGTACTTC. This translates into CASSLSGGRETQYF.